This TCR beta chain was captured by sequencing in a study of shared clonotypes between healthy human individuals (dated by TCRdb to 2018 to 2021). For the wider study: Two women and a few men aged 18 to 49 years were included in the cohort. For each donor, three plates each were used for CD4 naive and CD4 memory, two plates were used for CD8 naive, and one plate was used for CD8 memory. Blood TCR repertoires of roughly 5 healthy adults were deeply sequenced to estimate repertoire size and the extent of clonotype sharing between individuals. To increase sequencing depth and limit assay-specific biases, different laboratories used diverse techniques to prepare libraries and sequence TCR repertoires. Per donor, leukapheresis produced somewhere between about 0.9 and 9 billion PBMCs. General study outcomes and caveats: Sharing across a few donors was observed for around 5% of naive CD4, 3% to 4% of naive CD8, 2.3% of memory CD4, and approximately 0.41% of memory CD8 clonotypes. Compared with non-shared clonotypes, the clonotypes found in all four sorted-subset donors had higher generation probabilities. Naive subsets generally had larger estimated clonotype richness than memory subsets did. Only blood was sampled, and tissue TCR repertoires likely differ from those in blood. Based on pairwise subsampling, the degree of clonotype sharing among donors was expected to be affected by sequencing depth. Even with the large sequencing depth, rarefaction of the sorted-subset datasets indicated that sequencing was incomplete. Because the study included a small number of donors, the genetic and exposure-history diversity represented was limited.

TCR CDR3 regions were amplified from genomic DNA by multiplex PCR using the deep immunoSEQ assay. Extracted genomic DNA from each cell subset was distributed evenly across all wells of several immunoSEQ 96-well plates, and each plate was treated as a replicate. For sorted subsets, around 200 ng genomic DNA, equal to about 30,000 T cell genomes, was loaded into each replicate PCR. Purified libraries were quantified with a Qubit 3.0 fluorometer, sized on a Bioanalyzer 2100, and re-quantified with the KAPA Library Quantification kit. Each immunoSEQ 96-well plate was sequenced on its own single-read 150-cycle Illumina NextSeq 550 flow cell. On the study's bioinformatics: Because only junctional sequences without quality scores were contained in the immunoSEQ output, filtering matching that applied to full-length reads could not be performed. Sequences were annotated with PyIR, a Python wrapper for IgBLAST v1.9, and V/J genes and CDR3 were assigned using IMGT germline references. Reads were removed for weak V/J assignments (E-value above 1e-6), missing CDR3, stop codons, out-of-frame junctions, or ambiguous translated residues. V3J clonotypes were defined by identical inferred V gene, J gene, and CDR3 amino acid sequence. The percentage overlap between two repertoires was calculated by dividing the number of shared unique clonotypes by the size of the smaller repertoire. RTK rarefaction, the Chao1 estimator, and Recon v2.1 estimates of unobserved clonotypes were used to assess repertoire richness. Generation probabilities were computed with OLGA for all TCRbeta clonotypes obtained by the gDNA method from a handful of donors. TCRdb re-hosts the immuneACCESS table, in-frame sequences only. Its copies lack some clones; in the studies checked, an unresolved V gene accounts for under half of them, and the cause for the rest is not known. V, J and clone size derive from that table, while D and trimming were established from the DNA sequence. The table for this sample lists fewer than 1.4 million clones; 70% to 80% of them were counted only once. 0.6% to 0.7% of the sample comes from the top ten.

Concerning this clone itself: What this receptor recognizes is not known. The sample holds no much larger clone one base away, and base qualities are not on file.

The donors were healthy, HIV-negative adults with no recently reported acute infections or vaccinations. Only Caucasian adults living in Nashville, Tennessee, USA were represented among the donors. CD4+ T cells were enriched by magnetic negative selection, after which naive cells were positively selected on CD45RA and the negative fraction was taken as the memory subset. Blood was obtained by leukapheresis, after which PBMCs were separated by Ficoll-Histopaque density gradient centrifugation and cryopreserved in liquid nitrogen vapor phase. Analytical flow cytometry was used to check the purity and quantity of each magnetically sorted T cell population. Each sorted fraction had its genomic DNA isolated and then quantified by UV absorbance on a Nanodrop 2000c. The CDR3 runs 14 amino acids, cysteine and phenylalanine included. Only the CDR3 DNA is retained, 42 bases long and in frame from the first base. V loses 6 bases, J loses 4 bases, and the germline ends lie 12 bases apart. The CDR1 and CDR2 encoded by the germline V gene are KGHSH and LQKENI.

The material sequenced was memory CD4+ T cells from PBMCs. The cell subset or site label here, explained by the study, means: CD45RA-negative fraction. This TCR came from a young man in good health. Some clones in this sample may be carry-over from other donors' samples. In this chain, TRBV18 is recombined with TRBJ2-2; the D gene cannot be named for sure. In nucleotides, the sequence is TGTGCCAGCTCCCCGGCCCAGAGCACCGGGGAGCTGTTTTTT. This codes for CASSPAQSTGELFF.